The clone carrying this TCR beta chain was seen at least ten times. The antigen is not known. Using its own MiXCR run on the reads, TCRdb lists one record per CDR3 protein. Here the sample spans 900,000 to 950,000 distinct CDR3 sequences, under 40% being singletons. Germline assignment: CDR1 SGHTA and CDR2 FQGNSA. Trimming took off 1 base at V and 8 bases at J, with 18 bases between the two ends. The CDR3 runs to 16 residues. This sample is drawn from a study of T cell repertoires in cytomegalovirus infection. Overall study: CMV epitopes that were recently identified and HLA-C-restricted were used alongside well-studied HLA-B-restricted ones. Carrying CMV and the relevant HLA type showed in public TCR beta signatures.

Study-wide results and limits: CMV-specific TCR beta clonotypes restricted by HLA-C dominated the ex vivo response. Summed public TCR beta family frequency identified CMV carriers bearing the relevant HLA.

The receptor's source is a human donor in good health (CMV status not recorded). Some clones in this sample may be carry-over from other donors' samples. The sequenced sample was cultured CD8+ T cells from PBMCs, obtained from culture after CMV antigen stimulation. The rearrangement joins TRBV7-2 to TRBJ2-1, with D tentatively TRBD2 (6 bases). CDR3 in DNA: TGTGCCAGCAGCTTAGGGAGGGCGGCTATGGTAGATGAGCAGTTCTTC. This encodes CASSLGRAAMVDEQFF.